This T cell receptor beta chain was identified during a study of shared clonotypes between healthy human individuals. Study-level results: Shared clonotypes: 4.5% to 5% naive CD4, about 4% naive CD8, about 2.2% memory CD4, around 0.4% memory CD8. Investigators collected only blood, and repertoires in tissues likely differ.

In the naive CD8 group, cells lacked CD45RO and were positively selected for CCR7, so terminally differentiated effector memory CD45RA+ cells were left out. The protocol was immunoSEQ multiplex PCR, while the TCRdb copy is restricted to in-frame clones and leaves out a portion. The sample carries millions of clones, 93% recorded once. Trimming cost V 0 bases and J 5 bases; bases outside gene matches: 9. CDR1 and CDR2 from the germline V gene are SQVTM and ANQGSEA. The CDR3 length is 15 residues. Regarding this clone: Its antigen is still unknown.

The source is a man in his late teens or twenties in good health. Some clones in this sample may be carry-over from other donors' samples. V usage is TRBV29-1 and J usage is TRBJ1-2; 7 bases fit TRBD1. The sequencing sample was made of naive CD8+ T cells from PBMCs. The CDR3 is CSVEDQKGADYGYTF. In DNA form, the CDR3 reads TGCAGCGTTGAAGATCAGAAGGGGGCGGATTATGGCTACACCTTC.